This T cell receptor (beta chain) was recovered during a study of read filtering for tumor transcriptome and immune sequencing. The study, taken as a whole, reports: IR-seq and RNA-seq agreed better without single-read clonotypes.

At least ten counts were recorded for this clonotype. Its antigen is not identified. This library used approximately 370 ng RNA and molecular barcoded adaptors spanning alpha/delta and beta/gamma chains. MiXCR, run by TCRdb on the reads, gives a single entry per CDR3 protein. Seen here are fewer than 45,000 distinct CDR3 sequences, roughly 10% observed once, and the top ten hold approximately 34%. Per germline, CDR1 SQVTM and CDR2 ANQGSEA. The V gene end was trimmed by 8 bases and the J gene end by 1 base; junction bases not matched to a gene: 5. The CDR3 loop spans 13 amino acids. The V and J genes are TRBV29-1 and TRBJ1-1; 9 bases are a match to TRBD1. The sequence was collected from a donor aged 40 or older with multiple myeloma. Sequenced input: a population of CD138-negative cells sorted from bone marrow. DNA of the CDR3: TGCAGCACGGGGACAGGGAAGAACACTGAAGCTTTCTTT. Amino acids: CSTGTGKNTEAFF.